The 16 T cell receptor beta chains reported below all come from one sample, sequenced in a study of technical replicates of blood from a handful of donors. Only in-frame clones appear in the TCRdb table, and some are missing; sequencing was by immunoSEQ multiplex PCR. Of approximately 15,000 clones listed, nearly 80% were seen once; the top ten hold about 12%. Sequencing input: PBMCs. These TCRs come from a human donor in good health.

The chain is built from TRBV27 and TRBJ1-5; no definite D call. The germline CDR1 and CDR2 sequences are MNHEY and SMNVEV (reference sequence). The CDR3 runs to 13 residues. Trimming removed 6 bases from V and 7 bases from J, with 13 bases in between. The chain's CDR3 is CASSDDILQPQHF. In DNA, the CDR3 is TGTGCCAGCAGCGATGACATATTACAGCCCCAGCATTTT.

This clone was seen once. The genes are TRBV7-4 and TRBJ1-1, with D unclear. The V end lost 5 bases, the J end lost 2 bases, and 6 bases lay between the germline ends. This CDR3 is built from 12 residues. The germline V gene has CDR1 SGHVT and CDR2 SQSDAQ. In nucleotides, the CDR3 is TGTGCCAGCAGCACACCCAACACTGAAGCTTTCTTT. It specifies CASSTPNTEAFF.

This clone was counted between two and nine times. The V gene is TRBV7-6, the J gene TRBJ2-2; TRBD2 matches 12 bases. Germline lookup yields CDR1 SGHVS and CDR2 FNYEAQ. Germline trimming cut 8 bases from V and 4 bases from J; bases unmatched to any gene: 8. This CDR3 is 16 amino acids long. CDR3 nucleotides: TGTGCCAGCGGAAGAGGGACTAGCGGGCCCACCGGGGAGCTGTTTTTT. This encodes CASGRGTSGPTGELFF.

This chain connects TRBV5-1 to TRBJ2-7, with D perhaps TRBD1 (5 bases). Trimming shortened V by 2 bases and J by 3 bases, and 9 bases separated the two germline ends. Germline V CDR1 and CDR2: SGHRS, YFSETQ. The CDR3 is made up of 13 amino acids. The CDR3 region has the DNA TGCGCCAGCAGCTTAGGCACAGGCTACGAGCAGTACTTC. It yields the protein CASSLGTGYEQYF.

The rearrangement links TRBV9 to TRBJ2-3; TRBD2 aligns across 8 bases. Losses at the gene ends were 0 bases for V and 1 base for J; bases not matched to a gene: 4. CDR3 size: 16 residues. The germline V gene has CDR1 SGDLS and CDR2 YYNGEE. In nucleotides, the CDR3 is TGTGCCAGCAGCGTAGGGGCGGGAGGTGGCACAGATACGCAGTATTTT. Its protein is CASSVGAGGGTDTQYF.

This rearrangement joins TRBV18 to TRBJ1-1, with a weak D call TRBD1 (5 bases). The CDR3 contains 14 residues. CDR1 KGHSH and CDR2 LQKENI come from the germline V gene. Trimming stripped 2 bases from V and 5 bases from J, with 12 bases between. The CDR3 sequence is CASSPLGDETEAFF. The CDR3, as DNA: TGTGCCAGCTCACCATTAGGGGATGAGACTGAAGCTTTCTTT.

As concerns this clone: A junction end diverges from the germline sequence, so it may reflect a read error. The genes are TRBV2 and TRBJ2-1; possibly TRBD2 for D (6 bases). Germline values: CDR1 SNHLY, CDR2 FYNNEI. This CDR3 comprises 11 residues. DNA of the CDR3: TGTGCCAGCACCCTCGGGACTCATGGGGTCTTC. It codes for CASTLGTHGVF.

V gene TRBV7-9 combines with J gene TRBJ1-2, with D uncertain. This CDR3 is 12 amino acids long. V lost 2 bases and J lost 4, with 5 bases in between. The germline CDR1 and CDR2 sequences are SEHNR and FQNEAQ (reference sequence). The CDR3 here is CASSLPGYGYTF. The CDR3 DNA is TGTGCCAGCAGCTTACCCGGCTATGGCTACACCTTC.

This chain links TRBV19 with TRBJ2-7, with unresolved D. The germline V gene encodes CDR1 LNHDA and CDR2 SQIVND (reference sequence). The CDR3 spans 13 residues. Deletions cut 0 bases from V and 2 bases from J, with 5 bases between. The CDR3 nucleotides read TGTGCCAGTAGTATAGATGACACCTACGAGCAGTACTTC. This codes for CASSIDDTYEQYF.

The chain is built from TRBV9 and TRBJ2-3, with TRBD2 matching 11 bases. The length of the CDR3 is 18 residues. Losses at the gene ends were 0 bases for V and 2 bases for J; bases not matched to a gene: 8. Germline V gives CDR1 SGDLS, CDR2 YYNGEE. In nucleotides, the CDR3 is TGTGCCAGCAGCGTAGCTGTGCTAGCGGGAGGTGTCACAGATACGCAGTATTTT. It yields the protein CASSVAVLAGGVTDTQYF.

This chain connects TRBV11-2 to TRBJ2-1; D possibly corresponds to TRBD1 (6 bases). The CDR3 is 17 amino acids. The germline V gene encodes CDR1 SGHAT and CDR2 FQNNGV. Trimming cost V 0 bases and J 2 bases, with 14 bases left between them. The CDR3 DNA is TGTGCCAGCAGCTTAGAGGGGTTACAGGGAACCTACAATGAGCAGTTCTTC. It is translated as CASSLEGLQGTYNEQFF.

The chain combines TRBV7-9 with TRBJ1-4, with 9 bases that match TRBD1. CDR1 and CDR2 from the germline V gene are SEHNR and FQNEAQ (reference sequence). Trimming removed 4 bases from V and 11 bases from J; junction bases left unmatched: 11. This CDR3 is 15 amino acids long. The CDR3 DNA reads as TGTGCCAGCAGCTCCTCCGGGACAGGGTCTGGGAAACTGTTTTTT. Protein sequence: CASSSSGTGSGKLFF.

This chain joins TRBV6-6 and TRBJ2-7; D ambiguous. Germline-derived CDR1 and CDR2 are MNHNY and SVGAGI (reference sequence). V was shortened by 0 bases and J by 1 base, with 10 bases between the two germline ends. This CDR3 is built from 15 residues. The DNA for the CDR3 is TGTGCCAGCAGTTACTCTCAGGAAACTTCCTACGAGCAGTACTTC. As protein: CASSYSQETSYEQYF.

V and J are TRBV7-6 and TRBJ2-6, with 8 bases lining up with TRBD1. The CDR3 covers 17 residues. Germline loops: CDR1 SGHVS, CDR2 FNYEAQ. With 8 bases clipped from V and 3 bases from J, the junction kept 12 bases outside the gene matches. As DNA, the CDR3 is TGTGCCAGCGGCAGGACAGGGACTTTTGGTGGGGCCAACGTCCTGACTTTC. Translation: CASGRTGTFGGANVLTF.

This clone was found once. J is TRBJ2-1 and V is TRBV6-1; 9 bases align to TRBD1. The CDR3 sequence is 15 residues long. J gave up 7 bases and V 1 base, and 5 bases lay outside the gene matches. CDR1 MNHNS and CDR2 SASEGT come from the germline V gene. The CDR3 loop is CASSEGGGTGNEQFF. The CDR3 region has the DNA TGTGCCAGCAGTGAAGGCGGAGGGACAGGGAATGAGCAGTTCTTC.

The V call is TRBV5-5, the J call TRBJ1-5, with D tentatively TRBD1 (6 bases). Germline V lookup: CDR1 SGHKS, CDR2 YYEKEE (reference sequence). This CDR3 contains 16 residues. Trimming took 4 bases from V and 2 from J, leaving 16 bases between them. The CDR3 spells CASSPQQGFGNQPQHF. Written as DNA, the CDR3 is TGTGCCAGCAGCCCCCAACAGGGTTTCGGCAATCAGCCCCAGCATTTT.